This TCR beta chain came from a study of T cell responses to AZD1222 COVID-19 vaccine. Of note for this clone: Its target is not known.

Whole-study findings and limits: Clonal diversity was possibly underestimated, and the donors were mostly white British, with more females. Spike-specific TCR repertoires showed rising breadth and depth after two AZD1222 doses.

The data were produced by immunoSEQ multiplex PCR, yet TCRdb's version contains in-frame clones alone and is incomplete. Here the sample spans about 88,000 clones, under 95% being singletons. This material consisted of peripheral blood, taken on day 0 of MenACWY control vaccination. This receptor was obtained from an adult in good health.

CDR3 region: CASSQDMRQAKPYF. CDR3 sequence (DNA): TGCGCCAGCAGCCAAGATATGCGACAGGCCAAACCGTACTTC. The rearrangement links TRBV4-3 to TRBJ2-4, with D possibly being TRBD1 (6 bases). This CDR3 contains 14 residues. Germline CDR1 LGHNA, CDR2 YSLEER. V was cut by 0 bases and J by 15 bases, with 18 bases left in between.